The subject of this entry is one T cell receptor beta chain. The target antigen is unknown. The V and J ends lost 4 bases and 7 bases respectively, with 16 bases between them. Germline V gene lookup returns CDR1 MGHRA and CDR2 YSYEKL. The CDR3 sequence is 15 residues long. Clones were sequenced by immunoSEQ multiplex PCR, and TCRdb holds only the in-frame ones, with some missing. The sample gives approximately 90,000 clones, 65% to 90% of which show up once; around 8.2% is in the top ten. The record originates from a study of T cell responses to AZD1222 COVID-19 vaccine. Study at large: Some second doses came at about 4 weeks and others at about 12 weeks; these were pooled. Study results and limitations: The donors showed a predominance of white British ancestry and of females, with possible underestimation of clonal diversity. Only six or seven AZD1222 recipients tested seropositive at baseline. Regions 160-218 and 743-854 held dominance among vaccine-associated CD4 TCRs, which spanned spike.

V is TRBV4-1 and J is TRBJ1-4; D may be TRBD1 (5 bases). Material: peripheral blood, obtained on day 0 of AZD1222 vaccination. The source is an adult in good health. The CDR3 DNA follows: TGCGCCAGCAGCCTTAGGACTCGGGGGATTGAAAAACTGTTTTTT. This translates into CASSLRTRGIEKLFF.